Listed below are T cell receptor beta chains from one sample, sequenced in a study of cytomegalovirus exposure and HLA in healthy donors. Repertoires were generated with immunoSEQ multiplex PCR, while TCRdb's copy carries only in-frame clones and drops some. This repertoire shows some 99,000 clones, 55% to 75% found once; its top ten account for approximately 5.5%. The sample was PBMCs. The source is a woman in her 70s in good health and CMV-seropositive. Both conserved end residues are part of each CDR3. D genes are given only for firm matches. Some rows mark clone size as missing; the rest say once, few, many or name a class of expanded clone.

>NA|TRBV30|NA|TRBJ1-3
TGTGCCTGGAGTGTCCTCCGCTCTGGAAACACCATATATTTT
CAWSVLRSGNTIYF
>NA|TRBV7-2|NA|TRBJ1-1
TGTGCCAGCAGCTTACAGGGGTTCACTGAAGCTTTCTTT
CASSLQGFTEAFF
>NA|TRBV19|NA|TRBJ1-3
TGTGCCAGTAGTATACCCATTGACAGCCACTCTGGAAACACCATATATTTT
CASSIPIDSHSGNTIYF
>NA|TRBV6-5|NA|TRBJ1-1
TGTGCCAGCAGTTACCAAGACAGAGGAAACACTGAAGCTTTCTTT
CASSYQDRGNTEAFF
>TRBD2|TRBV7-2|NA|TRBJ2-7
TGTGCCAGCAGCCTCTTAGCGGGGGGGCTATACGAGCAGTACTTC
CASSLLAGGLYEQYF
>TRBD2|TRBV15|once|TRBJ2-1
TGTGCCACCAGCAGGCGCAGCGGGGGGCATTACAATGAGCAGTTCTTC
CATSRRSGGHYNEQFF
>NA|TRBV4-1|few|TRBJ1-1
TGCGCCAGCAGCCAGGGTTTTAGGGCAGGGGTGGGCACTGAAGCTTTCTTT
CASSQGFRAGVGTEAFF
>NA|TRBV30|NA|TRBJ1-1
TGTGCCTGGGGGGGGTTGGCCACTGAAGCTTTCTTT
CAWGGLATEAFF
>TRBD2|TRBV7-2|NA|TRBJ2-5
TGTGCCAGCAGCCCGACTCTAGCGGGGGGGAGGGAGACCCAGTACTTC
CASSPTLAGGRETQYF
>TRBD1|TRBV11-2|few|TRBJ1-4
TGTGCCAGCAGCCCGACAGGGGGAAAACTGTTTTTT
CASSPTGGKLFF
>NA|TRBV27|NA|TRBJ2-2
TGTGCCAGCAGTTTGTCACAGGGATCCGGGGAGCTGTTTTTT
CASSLSQGSGELFF
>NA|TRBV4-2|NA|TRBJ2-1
TGTGCCAGCAGCCAACTCACTACCCTCAATGAGCAGTTCTTC
CASSQLTTLNEQFF
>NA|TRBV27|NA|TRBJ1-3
TGTGCCAGCAGTTTCGGCAGGGACATTGGAAACACCATATATTTT
CASSFGRDIGNTIYF
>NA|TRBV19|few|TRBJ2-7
TGTGCCAGTAGTATTGGGGCCGGGTACGAGCAGTACTTC
CASSIGAGYEQYF
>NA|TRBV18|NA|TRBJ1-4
TGTGCCAGCACGCAAGGGGGGGAAGAAGGAAAACTGTTTTTT
CASTQGGEEGKLFF
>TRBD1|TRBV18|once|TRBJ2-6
TGTGCCAGCTCACCGGGACAGACTACGGGAGGGGCCAACGTCCTGACTTTC
CASSPGQTTGGANVLTF
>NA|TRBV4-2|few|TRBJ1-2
TGTGCCAGCAGCCCCCAAGAGGGCACCAACTATGGCTACACCTTC
CASSPQEGTNYGYTF
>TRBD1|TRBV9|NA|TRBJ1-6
TGTGCCAGCAGTTCTAAGGAGGGGGCCTCCTATAATTCACCCCTCCACTTT
CASSSKEGASYNSPLHF
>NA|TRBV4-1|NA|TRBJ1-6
TGCGCCAGCAGCCCAACTCCATCGCAAGGGGGAAGTGGTTCACCCCTCCACTTT
CASSPTPSQGGSGSPLHF
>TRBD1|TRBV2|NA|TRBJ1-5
TGTGCCAGCGGGGCGGAGGGACAGGGGGTGGGTCAGCCCCAGCATTTT
CASGAEGQGVGQPQHF
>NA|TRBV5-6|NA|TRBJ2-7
TGTGCCAGCAACCGAGACAGCTCCTACGAGCAGTACTTC
CASNRDSSYEQYF
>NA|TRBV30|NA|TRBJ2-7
TGTGCCTGGAGTCTCAGTTACGAGCAGTACTTC
CAWSLSYEQYF
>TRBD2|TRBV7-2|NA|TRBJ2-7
TGTGCCAGCAGCTCATCTAGCGGTAGCTCCTACGAGCAGTACTTC
CASSSSSGSSYEQYF
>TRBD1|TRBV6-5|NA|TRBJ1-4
TGTGCCAGCAGTTATGGGACAGGGGGAAAGGGTGAAAAACTGTTTTTT
CASSYGTGGKGEKLFF
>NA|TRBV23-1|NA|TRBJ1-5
TGCGCCAGCAGTATAACAGGGACGGGCAATCAGCCCCAGCATTTT
CASSITGTGNQPQHF
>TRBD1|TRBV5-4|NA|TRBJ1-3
TGTGCCAGCAGCACGGGGGACAGGGGAAACTCTGGAAACACCATATATTTT
CASSTGDRGNSGNTIYF